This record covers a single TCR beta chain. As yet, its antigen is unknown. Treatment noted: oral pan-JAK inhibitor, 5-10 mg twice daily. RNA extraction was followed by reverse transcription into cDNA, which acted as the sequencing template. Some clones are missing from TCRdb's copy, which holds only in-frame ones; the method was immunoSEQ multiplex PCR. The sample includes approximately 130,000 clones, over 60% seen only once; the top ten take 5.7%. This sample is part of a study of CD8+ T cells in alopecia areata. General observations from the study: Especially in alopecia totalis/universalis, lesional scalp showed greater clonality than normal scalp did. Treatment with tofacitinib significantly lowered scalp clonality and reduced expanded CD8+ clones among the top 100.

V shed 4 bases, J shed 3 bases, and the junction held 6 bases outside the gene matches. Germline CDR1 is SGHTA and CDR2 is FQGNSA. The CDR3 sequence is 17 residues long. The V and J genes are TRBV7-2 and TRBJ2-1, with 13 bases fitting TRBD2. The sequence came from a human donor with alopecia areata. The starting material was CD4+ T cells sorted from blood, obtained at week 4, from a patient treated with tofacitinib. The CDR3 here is CASSSSRTSGGYNEQFF. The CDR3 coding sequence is TGTGCCAGCAGCTCGAGCCGGACTAGCGGGGGCTACAATGAGCAGTTCTTC.